Listed below are T cell receptor beta chains from one sample, sequenced in a study of T cells in Graves' hyperthyroidism and ophthalmopathy. TCRdb used MiXCR to reprocess the multiplex PCR reads, holding one entry per CDR3 protein. The data show about 720,000 distinct CDR3 sequences, roughly 20% seen once. Material: blood. The receptors shown here come from a woman between 45 and 60 years old with Graves' hyperthyroidism that later progressed to Graves' ophthalmopathy. The CDR3 runs from the conserved cysteine through the conserved F or W. The D gene is left open where the match is weak. Part of the rows lack a size; the others show once, few, many or a class for expanded clones.

TRBJ2-1,.,14,.,TRBV20-1,TGCAGTGCTAGGGTATCGGGGCAGTCCTACGAGCAGTTCTTC,CSARVSGQSYEQFF
TRBJ2-2,.,15,.,TRBV29-1,TGCAGCGTTGTACCGGGGGGCGAAAACACCGGGGAGCTGTTTTTT,CSVVPGGENTGELFF
TRBJ1-2,.,16,.,TRBV9,TGTGCCAGCAGCCCACTTACACCCGCTTCTAACTATGGCTACACCTTC,CASSPLTPASNYGYTF
TRBJ1-4,TRBD1,15,few,TRBV12-3/TRBV12-4,TGTGCCAGCAGTTTCGGGGACAGGGTTCGTGAAAAACTGTTTTTT,CASSFGDRVREKLFF
TRBJ2-1,.,13,.,TRBV29-1,TGCAGCGTTACCCTGGTACAACTTATTCGGCAGTTCTTC,CSVTLVQLIRQFF
TRBJ1-4,.,15,many,TRBV11-2,TGTGCCAGCAGCTTAGCTCAGTCAACTAATGAAAAACTGTTTTTT,CASSLAQSTNEKLFF
TRBJ1-1,TRBD1,16,.,TRBV9,TGTGCCAGCAGCATCCAAGGGACAGGGGTAGGCACTGAAGCTTTCTTT,CASSIQGTGVGTEAFF
TRBJ2-2,TRBD1,14,few,TRBV29-1,TGCAGCGTTGCTGGGACAGCGAACACCGGGGAGCTGTTTTTT,CSVAGTANTGELFF
TRBJ2-1,.,16,.,TRBV5-1,TGCGCCAGCAGCTTGGCCGAGACGGGCCACTACAATGAGCAGTTCTTC,CASSLAETGHYNEQFF
TRBJ2-3,.,14,many,TRBV11-2,TGTGCCAGCAGCTTAGTACCAGCCACAGATACGCAGTATTTT,CASSLVPATDTQYF
TRBJ1-1,TRBD1,13,.,TRBV5-1,TGCGCCAGCAGCGACAGGGTTTCGACTGAAGCTTTCTTT,CASSDRVSTEAFF
TRBJ1-1,.,15,.,TRBV7-9,TGTGCCAGCAGCTTACCAGGTTCGAGGGGCACTGAAGCTTTCTTT,CASSLPGSRGTEAFF
TRBJ1-2,TRBD1,16,.,TRBV6-6,TGTGCCAGCAGTTACTCGTTGAAAGGGGGCGCAAGTGGCTACACCTTC,CASSYSLKGGASGYTF
TRBJ1-1,.,12,many,TRBV20-1,TGCAGTGCTGTTCGTTCTGGCACTGAAGCTTTCTTT,CSAVRSGTEAFF
TRBJ2-1,.,16,.,TRBV7-9,TGTGCCAGCAGCTCAACGGGGCATTCAGTCCACAATGAGCAGTTCTTC,CASSSTGHSVHNEQFF
TRBJ1-3,TRBD1,15,few,TRBV18,TGTGCCAGCTCGCCTACAGGGGCGCCTGGAAACACCATATATTTT,CASSPTGAPGNTIYF
TRBJ2-1,.,13,many,TRBV5-1,TGCGCCAGCCGGCTAGACTCCTACAATGAGCAGTTCTTC,CASRLDSYNEQFF
TRBJ1-1,.,15,many,TRBV18,TGTGCCAGCTCACCTGAACAGGCGGGGGTCACTGAAGCTTTCTTT,CASSPEQAGVTEAFF
TRBJ2-7,.,14,many,TRBV20-1,TGCAGTGCATACTGGACAGAAAGCTCCTACGAGCAGTACTTC,CSAYWTESSYEQYF
TRBJ1-2,.,14,.,TRBV30,TGTGCCCTTCAAGCGGGGAAACAAGGGGGTGGCTACACCTTC,CALQAGKQGGGYTF
TRBJ2-3,.,16,.,TRBV7-9,TGTGCCAGCAGCTTAGCCCGGGCTAGAAACACAGATACGCAGTATTTT,CASSLARARNTDTQYF
TRBJ2-2,.,14,many,TRBV7-2,TGTGCCAGCAGCTTAGGATGGGGCCCCGGGGAGCTGTTTTTT,CASSLGWGPGELFF
TRBJ2-1,.,17,.,TRBV7-3,TGTGCCAGCAGCTTAAGGCCAGGAGCTGACAGCTACAATGAGCAGTTCTTC,CASSLRPGADSYNEQFF
TRBJ2-3,TRBD2,15,many,TRBV20-1,TGCAGTGCTAGTCTTGGCGGGGGGAGCACAGATACGCAGTATTTT,CSASLGGGSTDTQYF
TRBJ2-3,.,14,.,TRBV29-1,TGCAGCGTTGATCCAGCATCCACCACAGATACGCAGTATTTT,CSVDPASTTDTQYF
TRBJ1-5,.,15,.,TRBV27,TGTGCCAGCAGTGCTGGACACCCCGGTTTATCTTCCCAGCATTTT,CASSAGHPGLSSQHF
TRBJ2-1,.,13,many,TRBV5-1,TGCGCCAGCAGGGGCGGGGCATACAATGGGCAGTTCTTC,CASRGGAYNGQFF
TRBJ1-5,.,14,few,TRBV11-2,TGTGCCAGCAGCATTACAGGGCACGGGCAGCCCCAGCATTTT,CASSITGHGQPQHF
TRBJ1-4,.,15,many,TRBV18,TGTGCCAGCTCACCGCCGGGACTCGGGAATGAAAAACTGTTTTTT,CASSPPGLGNEKLFF
TRBJ2-2,.,15,.,TRBV6-4,TGTGCCAGCAGTTACAACAACGAGAACACCGGGGAGCTGTTTTTT,CASSYNNENTGELFF
TRBJ1-4,TRBD1,14,.,TRBV27,TGTGCCAGCAAACGCGGGACAGACAATGAAAAACTGTTTTTT,CASKRGTDNEKLFF
TRBJ2-4,.,14,few,TRBV12-3/TRBV12-4,TGTGCCAGCAGTTTCGTTTCAGCTTCAAACATTCAGTACTTC,CASSFVSASNIQYF
TRBJ2-1,TRBD2,16,few,TRBV19,TGTGCCAGTAGTATAGAGCGGGGGGGCCGGAGGAATGAGCAGTTCTTC,CASSIERGGRRNEQFF
TRBJ2-2,.,14,few,TRBV5-1,TGCGCCAGCGACGGGGGTTTAGGCACCGGGGAGCTGTTTTTT,CASDGGLGTGELFF
TRBJ2-1,TRBD1,15,few,TRBV4-1,TGCGCCAGCAGCCAAGAACCAGGGGGCCACAATGAGCAGTTCTTC,CASSQEPGGHNEQFF
TRBJ2-7,.,14,many,TRBV20-1,TGCAGTGCTAAAGGGACATTGAGCTCCTACGAGCAGTACTTC,CSAKGTLSSYEQYF
TRBJ1-2,.,13,.,TRBV28,TGTGCCAGCACGGGATCATCACGCGGTGGCTACACCTTC,CASTGSSRGGYTF
TRBJ1-6,TRBD1,16,few,TRBV6-2/TRBV6-3,TGTGCCAGCAGTTACTCATCCGGGACAGGGGTCTCACCCCTCCACTTT,CASSYSSGTGVSPLHF
TRBJ2-7,.,12,many,TRBV20-1,TGCAGTGCTACTCGACGAGGTCACGAGCAGTACTTC,CSATRRGHEQYF
TRBJ2-7,.,13,.,TRBV12-3/TRBV12-4,TGTGCCAGCAGTTTCGCTTACAGACGGGGGCAGTACTTC,CASSFAYRRGQYF
TRBJ1-2,.,15,many,TRBV7-2,TGTGCCAGCAGCTACCCGCCGGGACAAATCTATGGCTACACCTTC,CASSYPPGQIYGYTF
TRBJ2-2,.,15,.,TRBV5-4,TGTGCCAGCAGCACGGACAACCCGAACACCGGGGAGCTGTTTTTT,CASSTDNPNTGELFF
TRBJ2-5,TRBD2,15,many,TRBV5-4,TGTGCCAGCAGCCTCCGGACTAGCGCGCAAGAGACCCAGTACTTC,CASSLRTSAQETQYF
TRBJ1-2,.,15,few,TRBV4-2,TGTGCCAGCAGCCATGCCGGGCTCTCTGACTATGGCTACACCTTC,CASSHAGLSDYGYTF
TRBJ1-2,.,13,few,TRBV7-3,TGTGCCAGCAGCCACGGACCTAACTATGGCTACACCTTC,CASSHGPNYGYTF
TRBJ2-2,.,17,.,TRBV20-1,TGCAGTGCTAGAGATGTTCGATCTAGCAAGAACACCGGGGAGCTGTTTTTT,CSARDVRSSKNTGELFF
TRBJ1-6,TRBD1,15,.,TRBV5-4,TGTGCCAGCAGCTCCATCGACAGGGGGCTTTCACCCCTCCACTTT,CASSSIDRGLSPLHF
TRBJ2-7,.,12,many,TRBV11-2,TGTGCCAGCAGCTTAGACGTCGCAGGGCAGTACTTC,CASSLDVAGQYF
TRBJ2-3,TRBD1,17,once,TRBV5-1,TGCGCCAGCAGTTGGACCGGGACAGGGGGCCTCGCAGATACGCAGTATTTT,CASSWTGTGGLADTQYF
TRBJ1-1,.,16,once,TRBV4-1,TGCGCCAGCAGCCAAGATTCGGTCGCCAGGGCCCCTGAAGCTTTCTTT,CASSQDSVARAPEAFF
TRBJ1-4,TRBD1,16,many,TRBV11-2,TGTGCCAGCAGCTTAGATAGGACAGGGGGCGTTGAAAAACTGTTTTTT,CASSLDRTGGVEKLFF
TRBJ1-3,.,14,many,TRBV5-1,TGCGCCAGCAGTTTCGACAGCGGGGAAAACACCATATATTTT,CASSFDSGENTIYF
TRBJ2-5,TRBD1,13,.,TRBV20-1,TGCAGTGCCCCTGCAGGGGGCTTCGAGACCCAGTACTTC,CSAPAGGFETQYF